Below are 8 T cell receptor beta chains sequenced from a single sample in a study of vaccination and CD4 T cells after COVID-19. An Oncomine TCR Beta short-read assay was used to sequence the DNA from cultured CD4+ T cells. TCRdb passed the PCR reads through MiXCR, listing each CDR3 protein once. The data hold some 21,000 distinct CDR3 sequences, with 46% observed a single time. As for time point: late sampling 161 to 241 days after vaccination in a few convalescent patients. Treatment described: roughly 11-day PBMC culture with coronavirus spike peptide pools or control peptides (ViraFEST assay). No antigen is known for these receptors. The specimen comprised CD4+ T cells from blood, cultured in vitro, sampled about 7 months after SARS-CoV-2 vaccination. The receptors derive from a human donor who had recovered from COVID-19.

This clonotype came up once. The chain couples TRBV6-1 to TRBJ2-7, with D tentatively TRBD1 (6 bases). Trimming stripped 6 bases from V and 3 bases from J, with 12 bases between. The CDR3 spans 13 residues. The V gene's germline CDR1 is MNHNS and CDR2 SASEGT. The CDR3 nucleotides are TGTGCCAGCAGCATACAGGGTCTCTACGAGCAGTACTTC. Protein: CASSIQGLYEQYF.

This chain joins TRBV20-1 and TRBJ2-2; no reliable D call. Trimming cost V 4 bases and J 0 bases, with 9 bases left between them. Germline V gene lookup returns CDR1 DFQATT and CDR2 SNEGSKA (reference sequence). This CDR3 has 14 residues. CDR3 region: CSAMSRTNTGELFF. CDR3 bases: TGCAGTGCTATGTCCAGAACGAACACCGGGGAGCTGTTTTTT.

Concerning this clonotype itself: Germline is not matched at one junction end, which may reflect a read error. J is TRBJ2-5 and V is TRBV7-6; 16 positions match TRBD2. This CDR3 has 17 residues. The V gene's germline CDR1 is SGHVS and CDR2 FNYEAQ. The CDR3 reads CASSFGTSGGAQETQYF. CDR3 coding DNA: TGTGCTAGCAGCTTCGGGACTAGCGGGGGGGCGCAAGAGACCCAGTACTTC.

Points on this clonotype: A read error may account for a junction end that differs from germline. This chain links TRBV5-8 with TRBJ1-2; TRBD1 matches at 8 bases. CDR3 length: 14 amino acids. The germline CDR1 and CDR2 sequences are SGHTS and YDEGEE. Here the CDR3 DNA reads TGTGCCAACAGCCTCGGACAGGGAGGCTATGGCTACACCTTC. Translation gives CANSLGQGGYGYTF.

The chain joins TRBV2 to TRBJ1-2, with 10 bases identical to TRBD1. Germline V gives CDR1 SNHLY, CDR2 FYNNEI. J lost 3 bases, V lost 6 bases, and 1 base had no gene match. The CDR3 runs 13 residues. CDR3 in DNA: TGTGCCAGCAGAGACAGGGGGCACTATGGCTACACCTTC. This sequence encodes CASRDRGHYGYTF. The full variable domain, in which reference TRBV2 and TRBJ1-2 provide the parts outside the CDR3, is EPEVTQTPSHQVTQMGQEVILRCVPISNHLYFYWYRQILGQKVEFLVSFYNNEISEKSEIFDDQFSVERPDGSNFTLKIRSTKLEDSAMYFCASRDRGHYGYTFGSGTRLTVV.

This clonotype showed up just once. J is TRBJ2-1 and V is TRBV20-1; 7 positions match TRBD2. V was clipped by 3 bases and J by 6 bases; unmatched bases: 5. The germline V gene has CDR1 DFQATT and CDR2 SNEGSKA (reference sequence). CDR3 size: 13 residues. CDR3 nucleotides: TGCAGTGCTAGGGACGGGACTACCAATGAGCAGTTCTTC. Translation gives CSARDGTTNEQFF.

The gene calls are TRBV7-9 and TRBJ2-2; 8 nucleotides align to TRBD1. After removal of 6 bases from V and 7 bases from J, the junction contained 4 bases not matched to a gene. This CDR3 is 13 amino acids long. Per germline, CDR1 SEHNR and CDR2 FQNEAQ (reference sequence). This CDR3 reads CASRLTGVGELFF. For the CDR3, the DNA is TGTGCCAGCAGACTGACAGGGGTCGGGGAGCTGTTTTTT.

This chain joins TRBV6-2 or TRBV6-3 and TRBJ1-6, with 8 bases identical to TRBD1. The V gene's germline CDR1 is MNHEY and CDR2 SVGEGT. The CDR3 is 16 residues long. After removal of 5 bases from V and 10 bases from J, the junction contained 13 bases not matched to a gene. As DNA, the CDR3 is TGTGCCAGCAGTACCCGGGACAGGCAATTACGGTCACCCCTCCACTTT. Its protein is CASSTRDRQLRSPLHF.